Shown below are 8 T cell receptor beta chains from a single sample sequenced in a study of OX40 agonist ivuxolimab in advanced cancers. The library relied on the immunoSEQ multiplex PCR assay. Held by TCRdb, this immuneACCESS table contains in-frame sequences only and omits some clones. Under half of the omission traces to an unresolved V gene where checked; the cause of the rest is unknown. Across this sample there are about 60,000 clones, with about 91% seen only once. The ten largest clones take up around 2% of the sample. Sequences were derived from CD4+ or CD8+ T cells sorted from blood, sampled in a trial of the OX40 agonist ivuxolimab. The source of these receptors is an adult with an advanced solid tumor such as melanoma, head and neck, liver or kidney cancer.

This chain joins TRBV6-6 and TRBJ1-5; D may be TRBD1 (6 bases). The CDR3 consists of 14 residues. Germline-derived CDR1 and CDR2 are MNHNY and SVGAGI (reference sequence). V was clipped by 4 bases and J by 7 bases, with 14 bases between them. The CDR3 coding sequence is TGTGCCAGCAGTTCACCTTACAGGGACCAGCCCCAGCATTTT. It encodes CASSSPYRDQPQHF.

The genes are TRBV11-2 and TRBJ2-5; TRBD2 agrees at 10 bases. CDR1 is SGHAT, CDR2 FQNNGV, per germline. CDR3 length equals 14 residues. The V segment lost 4 bases and the J segment 11 bases; nucleotides outside the gene matches: 10. CDR3 in amino acids: CASSSPRAGGKQYF. CDR3 DNA sequence: TGTGCCAGCAGCTCCCCCCGAGCGGGGGGGAAGCAGTACTTC. The entire variable domain, with the rest obtained from reference TRBV11-2 and TRBJ2-5, is as follows: EAGVAQSPRYKIIEKRQSVAFWCNPISGHATLYWYQQILGQGPKLLIQFQNNGVVDDSQLPKDRFSAERLKGVDSTLKIQPAKLEDSAVYLCASSSPRAGGKQYFGPGTRLLVL.

Concerning this clone itself: Distinct nucleotide sequences in the sample also encode this CDR3. V gene TRBV28 combines with J gene TRBJ1-2, with TRBD1 as a possible D gene (6 bases). Germline V gives CDR1 MDHEN, CDR2 SYDVKM. This CDR3 is built from 12 residues. Trimming took 5 bases from V and 5 from J, leaving 9 bases between them. The CDR3 loop is CASSLQGYGYTF. For the CDR3, the DNA is TGTGCCAGCAGTCTACAGGGTTATGGCTACACCTTC.

This chain uses TRBV7-9 with TRBJ2-3; D call uncertain. The V gene's germline CDR1 is SEHNR and CDR2 FQNEAQ (reference sequence). V lost 6 bases and J lost 5, with 15 bases in between. The CDR3 is 14 residues long. CDR3 in DNA: TGTGCCAGCAGTGCCATCCCGATGGGAGATACGCAGTATTTT. Translated: CASSAIPMGDTQYF.

The chain links TRBV6-1 to TRBJ2-3, with 7 bases lining up with TRBD2. Germline V lookup: CDR1 MNHNS, CDR2 SASEGT. This CDR3 is built from 15 residues. J was trimmed by 1 base and V by 10 bases; bases with no gene match: 11. In nucleotides, the CDR3 is TGTGCCACCACCCCGTTTGCGGGGGGCACAGATACGCAGTATTTT. Encoded protein: CATTPFAGGTDTQYF.

V is TRBV28 and J is TRBJ2-7; TRBD1 aligns across 9 bases. J gave up 3 bases and V 7 bases, and 7 bases lay outside the gene matches. The CDR3 totals 14 residues. CDR1 and CDR2 (germline): MDHEN, SYDVKM. The DNA of the CDR3 is TGTGCCAGCATACGAACGGGACAGGGCTACGAGCAGTACTTC. As protein: CASIRTGQGYEQYF.

The chain has TRBV29-1 and TRBJ2-1; 7 nucleotides match TRBD2. Unmatched junction bases numbered 9, after V lost 4 bases and J lost 3 bases. The CDR3 is 15 residues long. Per germline, CDR1 SQVTM and CDR2 ANQGSEA. The CDR3 here is CSVASASGIYNEQFF. CDR3 bases: TGCAGCGTTGCGTCGGCTAGCGGAATCTACAATGAGCAGTTCTTC.

The genes are TRBV10-3 and TRBJ1-1; D possibly corresponds to TRBD1 (5 bases). V was cut by 0 bases and J by 5 bases, with 13 bases left in between. Germline V gives CDR1 ENHRY, CDR2 SYGVKD. The CDR3 runs 15 residues. CDR3 in amino acids: CAISESEGWTTEAFF. Written as DNA, the CDR3 is TGTGCCATCAGTGAGTCGGAGGGTTGGACAACTGAAGCTTTCTTT.